This T cell receptor beta chain was identified in a study of T cell responses to AZD1222 COVID-19 vaccine. Points on this clone: Antigen: not known.

Regarding the study as a whole: A rise in Spike-specific TCR breadth and depth followed two AZD1222 doses. The study sampled repertoires only after the peak T cell response. The study found vaccine-associated CD4 TCRs spanning spike, dominant at 160-218 and 743-854.

Assay used: immunoSEQ multiplex PCR; TCRdb lists only in-frame clones, some missing. The repertoire holds around 130,000 clones, with nearly 90% as singletons. It was second doses at about 4 or about 12 weeks that were pooled. Between the trimmed V and J ends, which lost 3 bases and 2 bases, there was a span of 11 bases. This CDR3 comprises 14 residues. Per the germline V gene, CDR1 is ENHRY and CDR2 is SYGVKD. This clonotype was obtained from an adult who received the AZD1222 COVID-19 vaccine. This material consisted of peripheral blood, taken 28 days after the second AZD1222 dose. The chain links TRBV10-3 to TRBJ2-7; the D is unclear. CDR3 coding DNA: TGTGCCATCAGTGATGAGGTAGAACCCTACGAGCAGTACTTC. As protein: CAISDEVEPYEQYF.